The text below deals with one T cell receptor beta chain. J lost 6 bases, V lost 5 bases, and 4 bases had no gene match. CDR3 length: 14 amino acids. Germline V gives CDR1 MNHNS, CDR2 SASEGT. A quantity of about 0.5 to 1 ug RNA underwent reverse transcription using random hexamers. TCRdb ran MiXCR on the immunoSEQ multiplex PCR reads and lists one entry per CDR3 protein. The sample yields around 280,000 distinct CDR3 sequences, around 92% seen once. The source of the sample is a study of CD8 T cells in Susac syndrome. The TCR was taken from a human donor with multiple sclerosis. This rearrangement joins TRBV6-1 to TRBJ1-6, with 7 bases matching TRBD1. The sample was CD4+ T cells from PBMCs. The CDR3 DNA reads as TGTGCCAGCAGTCCTACAGGGGTTAATTCACCCCTCCACTTT. This codes for CASSPTGVNSPLHF.